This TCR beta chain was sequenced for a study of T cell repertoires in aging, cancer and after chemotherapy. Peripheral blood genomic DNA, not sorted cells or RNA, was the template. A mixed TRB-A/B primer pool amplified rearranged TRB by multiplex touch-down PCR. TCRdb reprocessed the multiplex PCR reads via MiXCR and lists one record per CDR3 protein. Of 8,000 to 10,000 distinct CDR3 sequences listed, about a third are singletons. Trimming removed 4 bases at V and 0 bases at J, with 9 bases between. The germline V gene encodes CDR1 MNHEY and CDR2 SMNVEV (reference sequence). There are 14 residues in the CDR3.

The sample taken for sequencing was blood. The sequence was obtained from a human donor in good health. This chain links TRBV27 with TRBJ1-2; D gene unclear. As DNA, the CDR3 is TGTGCCAGCAGTTCGACCGCAGCTAACTATGGCTACACCTTC. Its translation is CASSSTAANYGYTF.